Below are 19 T cell receptor beta chains sequenced from a single sample in a study of blood T cell repertoires in COVID-19. Some clones are missing from TCRdb's copy, which holds only in-frame ones; the method was immunoSEQ multiplex PCR. Altogether some 110,000 clones are present, 85% being singletons, with the ten largest covering 1.1% to 1.5%. The material sequenced was peripheral blood. The receptors derive from a man aged 35-49 years with acute or convalescent COVID-19.

This chain joins TRBV4-1 and TRBJ2-7, with TRBD2 matching 10 bases. Germline CDR1 reads MGHRA; CDR2 reads YSYEKL. This CDR3 region has 14 residues. Unmatched junction bases numbered 6, after V lost 5 bases and J lost 5 bases. This CDR3 reads CASSSTSGFDEQYF. For the CDR3, the DNA is TGCGCCAGCAGCTCGACTAGCGGGTTCGACGAGCAGTACTTC.

The chain is built from TRBV5-6 and TRBJ2-1, with D possibly being TRBD1 (6 bases). The germline V and J ends were trimmed by 3 bases and 4 bases, with 20 bases remaining between them. Germline CDR1 reads SGHDT; CDR2 reads YYEEEE. The CDR3 totals 17 residues. The CDR3 sequence is CASSWALGQGPYNEQFF. Here the CDR3 DNA reads TGTGCCAGCAGCTGGGCCTTAGGGCAGGGGCCTTACAATGAGCAGTTCTTC.

The gene calls are TRBV4-3 and TRBJ2-3, with 7 bases aligning to TRBD1. This CDR3 has 13 residues. Germline V gene data show CDR1 as LGHNA and CDR2 as YSLEER. V gave up 3 bases and J gave up 6 bases; unmatched junction bases: 3. The CDR3 loop reads CASSQDRSDTQYF. The CDR3 region has the DNA TGCGCCAGCAGCCAGGACAGGTCCGATACGCAGTATTTT.

The CDR3 nucleotides are TGTGCCAGCAGTGAGCCGACAGGGGGCGCGTATAGCAATCAGCCCCAGCATTTT. This codes for CASSEPTGGAYSNQPQHF. This chain joins TRBV6-1 and TRBJ1-5, with 10 bases fitting TRBD1. The trim removed 3 bases at V and 0 bases at J, leaving 8 bases unmatched. Germline CDR1 is MNHNS and CDR2 is SASEGT. The CDR3 is made up of 18 amino acids.

This clone showed up just once. The rearrangement uses TRBV1 and TRBJ2-2; the listed D gene, TRBD1, was not tested against the DNA. TRBV1 represents a pseudogene. The CDR3 is 17 residues long. Here the CDR3 DNA reads TGCACCAGCAGCCAAGGGGGACAGGGGGCTAAACACCGGGGAGCTGTTTTT. Residues: CTSSQGGQGAKHRGAVF.

The genes are TRBV4-2 and TRBJ2-1, with D tentatively TRBD2 (6 bases). There are 14 residues in the CDR3. V was shortened by 0 bases and J by 9 bases, with 12 bases between the two germline ends. Germline V gene sequence: CDR1 LGHNA, CDR2 YNFKEQ. The CDR3 coding sequence is TGTGCCAGCAGCCAAGATGCGGGGTACCTTGAGCAGTTCTTC. Translation gives CASSQDAGYLEQFF.

This clone was seen a handful of times. The gene calls are TRBV6-2 or TRBV6-3 and TRBJ2-5; the match to TRBD2 covers 12 bases. J was trimmed by 1 base and V by 6 bases; bases with no gene match: 9. Germline V gene lookup returns CDR1 MNHEY and CDR2 SVGEGT. This CDR3 region has 17 residues. CDR3 residues: CASSSGLAGHFQETQYF. Here the CDR3 DNA reads TGTGCCAGCAGCTCCGGACTAGCGGGGCACTTCCAAGAGACCCAGTACTTC.

The chain uses TRBV2 and TRBJ2-6, with D possibly being TRBD1 (6 bases). V lost 7 bases and J 4 bases, leaving 14 bases between the germline ends. This CDR3 has 15 amino acids. Germline-derived CDR1 and CDR2 are SNHLY and FYNNEI. DNA of the CDR3: TGTGCCAGCAAACAGGGTCGGTCAGGGGCCAACGTCCTGACTTTC. It codes for CASKQGRSGANVLTF.

J is TRBJ1-5 and V is TRBV3-1 (or the pseudogene TRBV3-2); the match to TRBD1 covers 11 bases. The CDR3 spans 15 residues. Per the germline V gene, CDR1 is LGHDT and CDR2 is YNNKEL (reference sequence). J lost 4 bases, V lost 4 bases, and 3 bases had no gene match. The CDR3 region has the DNA TGTGCCAGCAGCCGGGGACAGGGGGAAAATCAGCCCCAGCATTTT. The encoded protein is CASSRGQGENQPQHF.

The CDR3: CSVAGTGGFLEPQHF. The CDR3 DNA follows: TGCAGCGTAGCCGGGACAGGGGGTTTCTTGGAGCCCCAGCATTTT. The chain joins TRBV29-1 to TRBJ1-5; TRBD1 aligns across 11 bases. This CDR3 spans 15 amino acids. Trimming took 6 bases from V and 8 from J; bases not matched to a gene: 12. The germline CDR1 and CDR2 sequences are SQVTM and ANQGSEA.

The rearrangement links TRBV4-3 to TRBJ1-4; D unresolved. The CDR3 totals 14 residues. The germline V and J ends were trimmed by 4 bases and 9 bases, with 15 bases remaining between them. The germline V gene encodes CDR1 LGHNA and CDR2 YSLEER. The CDR3 DNA reads TGCGCCAGCAGCCTCAATCTTCTAACCAAAAAACTGTTTTTT. This translates into CASSLNLLTKKLFF.

The genes are TRBV5-1 and TRBJ2-3, with TRBD2 matching over 9 bases. Germline V gives CDR1 SGHRS, CDR2 YFSETQ. The CDR3 has 16 residues. V was pared by 5 bases and J by 3 bases, with 10 bases of the junction left unmatched. The CDR3 loop is CASRPPRGGGTDTQYF. The CDR3 bases are TGCGCCAGCAGACCCCCGCGGGGGGGAGGAACAGATACGCAGTATTTT.

In its sample, this clone was seen once. The CDR3 sequence: CASSQQGGQPQHF. CDR3 nucleotide sequence: TGTGCCAGTAGTCAACAGGGGGGTCAGCCCCAGCATTTT. The chain carries TRBV19 and TRBJ1-5; 8 nucleotides agree with TRBD1. The CDR3 covers 13 residues. The V segment lost 5 bases and the J segment 6 bases; nucleotides outside the gene matches: 3. Germline CDR1 reads LNHDA; CDR2 reads SQIVND (reference sequence). The whole variable domain, filled in from reference TRBV19 and TRBJ1-5, reads DGGITQSPKYLFRKEGQNVTLSCEQNLNHDAMYWYRQDPGQGLRLIYYSQIVNDFQKGDIAEGYSVSREKKESFPLTVTSAQKNPTAFYLCASSQQGGQPQHFGDGTRLSIL.

This rearrangement joins TRBV2 to TRBJ1-2; 9 bases line up with TRBD1. CDR3 size: 14 residues. V gave up 6 bases and J gave up 3 bases; unmatched junction bases: 5. Germline assignment: CDR1 SNHLY and CDR2 FYNNEI. CDR3 protein: CASSAGQGYYGYTF. The CDR3 DNA sequence: TGTGCCAGCAGCGCGGGACAGGGATACTATGGCTACACCTTC.

In this sample, this clone turned up once. The chain carries TRBV19 and TRBJ1-1; D unclear. CDR3 length: 11 amino acids. Germline V gene lookup returns CDR1 LNHDA and CDR2 SQIVND (reference sequence). V was cut by 5 bases and J by 5 bases, with 6 bases left in between. CDR3 region: CASSVRTEAFF. CDR3 DNA: TGTGCCAGTAGTGTCAGGACTGAAGCTTTCTTT.

V is TRBV6-5 and J is TRBJ1-1; no definite D call. CDR1 and CDR2 (germline): MNHEY, SVGAGI. V was pared by 6 bases and J by 1 base, with 9 bases between. The CDR3 is 13 residues long. CDR3 sequence: CASRQQQNTEAFF. CDR3 nucleotides: TGTGCCAGCAGACAACAGCAGAACACTGAAGCTTTCTTT.

V is TRBV7-2 and J is TRBJ1-1; D remains unclear. CDR1 is SGHTA and CDR2 is FQGNSA in the germline V gene. V was shortened by 3 bases and J by 1 base, with 9 bases between the two germline ends. The CDR3 has 14 amino acids. The CDR3: CASSLETRNTEAFF. For the CDR3, the DNA is TGTGCCAGCAGCTTGGAGACCAGGAACACTGAAGCTTTCTTT.

The rearrangement links TRBV20-1 to TRBJ1-2; D remains unclear. The CDR3 is 9 residues long. Germline V gene sequence: CDR1 DFQATT, CDR2 SNEGSKA (reference sequence). For the CDR3, the DNA is TGCAATCCTGAGCGTAGCTACACCTTC. Protein product: CNPERSYTF.

The V and J genes are TRBV4-3 and TRBJ2-2, with 9 positions matching TRBD2. The germline V gene encodes CDR1 LGHNA and CDR2 YSLEER. V gave up 0 bases and J gave up 2 bases; unmatched junction bases: 4. The length of the CDR3 is 17 residues. The CDR3 nucleotides are TGCGCCAGCAGCCAAGAGAGTAGCGGGGGAAACACCGGGGAGCTGTTTTTT. It specifies CASSQESSGGNTGELFF.